The 12 T cell receptor beta chains given below trace back to one sample, sequenced in a study of blood T cell repertoires in COVID-19. Assay used: immunoSEQ multiplex PCR; TCRdb lists only in-frame clones, some missing. The sample lists around 130,000 clones, 70% to 90% occurring once. Specimen: peripheral blood. These receptors originate from a man between 70 and 80 years old with active COVID-19.

The rearrangement uses TRBV7-9 and TRBJ1-4; 8 bases align to TRBD1. Germline CDR1 SEHNR, CDR2 FQNEAQ (reference sequence). V lost 5 bases, J lost 8 bases, and 13 bases stayed unmatched. The CDR3 is made up of 16 amino acids. The CDR3 spells CASSRRKQGVGEKLFF. The CDR3 bases are TGTGCCAGCAGCCGAAGAAAACAGGGGGTTGGAGAAAAACTGTTTTTT. The whole variable domain, filled in from reference TRBV7-9 and TRBJ1-4, reads DTGVSQNPRHKITKRGQNVTFRCDPISEHNRLYWYRQTLGQGPEFLTYFQNEAQLEKSRLLSDRFSAERPKGSFSTLEIQRTEQGDSAMYLCASSRRKQGVGEKLFFGSGTQLSVL.

This chain connects TRBV7-2 to TRBJ1-4; D is possibly TRBD1 (5 bases). The CDR3 spans 15 residues. V was cut by 5 bases and J by 2 bases, with 12 bases left in between. Germline V CDR1 and CDR2: SGHTA, FQGNSA. This CDR3 reads CASSLQATTNEKLFF. DNA for the CDR3: TGTGCCAGCAGCCTACAGGCGACGACTAATGAAAAACTGTTTTTT.

The genes are TRBV5-1 and TRBJ1-5; maybe TRBD1 (5 bases). Per germline, CDR1 SGHRS and CDR2 YFSETQ. There are 15 residues in the CDR3. V was trimmed by 4 bases and J by 3 bases, leaving 14 bases between them. The CDR3 DNA follows: TGCGCCAGCAGCGCGGCGGGGGGGAACAATCAGCCCCAGCATTTT. It codes for CASSAAGGNNQPQHF.

The rearrangement joins TRBV28 to TRBJ2-1, with TRBD2 as a possible D gene (5 bases). V was cut by 2 bases and J by 4 bases, with 12 bases left in between. The CDR3 is 15 amino acids. In germline, CDR1 is MDHEN, CDR2 SYDVKM. CDR3 nucleotide sequence: TGTGCCAGCAGTTTAAAACCAGCGGCTTACAATGAGCAGTTCTTC. Amino acids: CASSLKPAAYNEQFF.

V and J are TRBV7-8 and TRBJ2-1; 14 bases agree with TRBD2. This CDR3 spans 16 amino acids. Germline V gene data show CDR1 as SGHVS and CDR2 as FQNEAQ. The trim removed 2 bases at V and 9 bases at J, leaving 6 bases unmatched. The CDR3 region has the DNA TGTGCCAGCAGCTTACAGGGACTAGCGGGAGTATCTGAGCAGTTCTTC. Its translation is CASSLQGLAGVSEQFF.

The chain joins TRBV27 to TRBJ2-1; a possible D gene is TRBD1 (6 bases). Trimming cost V 3 bases and J 4 bases, with 19 bases left between them. Germline CDR1 and CDR2: MNHEY and SMNVEV (reference sequence). CDR3 size: 17 residues. CDR3 nucleotides: TGTGCCAGCAGTTTCAACCTTCGACAGGAGAAATACAATGAGCAGTTCTTC. It specifies CASSFNLRQEKYNEQFF.

The chain carries TRBV21-1 and TRBJ2-7; the table's D call, TRBD1, has no DNA check behind it. TRBV21-1 is labeled a pseudogene. The CDR3 spans 14 residues. CDR3 coding DNA: TGTGCCAGCAGCAAAGCGGACAAAACCTACGAGCAGTACTTC. This sequence encodes CASSKADKTYEQYF.

In this sample, this clone turned up once. The rearrangement links TRBV2 to TRBJ2-7, with D possibly matching TRBD1 (5 bases). V dropped 4 bases and J dropped 4 bases, with 17 bases sitting between them. Germline lookup yields CDR1 SNHLY and CDR2 FYNNEI. CDR3 length: 15 amino acids. The CDR3 is CASSAQGAKEYEQYF. The CDR3 DNA sequence: TGTGCCAGCAGTGCCCAAGGGGCGAAAGAGTACGAGCAGTACTTC.

In its sample, this clone was seen once. The chain couples TRBV14 to TRBJ2-1; 12 bases match TRBD2. Germline assignment: CDR1 SGHDN and CDR2 FVKESK. With 2 bases clipped from V and 7 bases from J, the junction kept 6 bases outside the gene matches. This CDR3 has 16 amino acids. The CDR3 nucleotides read TGTGCCAGCAGCCAATGGGTACTAGCGGGAGGTAATGAGCAGTTCTTC. Its protein product is CASSQWVLAGGNEQFF.

This chain uses TRBV6-1 with TRBJ1-6; D is unclear. Germline V lookup: CDR1 MNHNS, CDR2 SASEGT. V lost 2 bases and J lost 0, with 8 bases in between. The CDR3 covers 16 residues. The CDR3 region is CASSEQRVSYNSPLHF. The DNA of the CDR3 is TGTGCCAGCAGTGAACAGCGAGTCTCCTATAATTCACCCCTCCACTTT.

This clone was found once. The chain uses TRBV7-2 and TRBJ2-3; TRBD1 matches 9 bases. V shed 10 bases and J 3 bases; nucleotides not matched to a gene: 8. Germline loops: CDR1 SGHTA, CDR2 FQGNSA. The CDR3 has 14 residues. CDR3 sequence (DNA): TGTGCCACTGGGACAGGGATAAGGACAGATACGCAGTATTTT. Protein sequence: CATGTGIRTDTQYF.

The chain employs TRBV27 and TRBJ2-1; the match to TRBD2 covers 11 bases. J lost 3 bases, V lost 8 bases, and 3 bases had no gene match. The CDR3 totals 14 residues. Germline V lookup: CDR1 MNHEY, CDR2 SMNVEV (reference sequence). Here the CDR3 reads CASGLAGLYNEQFF. In DNA, the CDR3 is TGTGCCAGCGGACTAGCGGGCCTCTACAATGAGCAGTTCTTC.